One sample yielded the 8 T cell receptor beta chains listed below, sequenced in a study of CD8+ T cells in alopecia areata (dated by TCRdb to the late 2010s). Libraries came from the immunoSEQ multiplex PCR assay. RNA was extracted from all samples and reverse transcribed into cDNA, which served as template for TCR sequencing. Here the immuneACCESS table is served through TCRdb, limited to in-frame sequences with V and J called. Missing clones are a known gap in these copies; in checked studies unresolved V genes cover under half, and the rest lacks a known reason. This sample holds some 130,000 clones; 45% to 50% were observed only once. The top ten hold roughly a sixth of the sample. What the time point label conveys for this sample: baseline before oral tofacitinib. Sequenced material: CD8+ T cells sorted from blood, taken at week 0. The receptors originated from a human donor with alopecia areata.

This chain connects TRBV30 to TRBJ2-2; D assignment may be TRBD1 or TRBD2 (5 bases each). V lost 0 bases and J lost 5, with 10 bases in between. This CDR3 region has 14 residues. Germline V gene data show CDR1 as GTSNPN and CDR2 as SVGIG (reference sequence). The CDR3 region has the DNA TGTGCCTGGAGTGTAGGCGAGGGGACCGGGGAGCTGTTTTTT. This sequence encodes CAWSVGEGTGELFF.

This clone was recorded a few times. The chain employs TRBV29-1 and TRBJ2-5; D is undetermined. Trimming cost V 4 bases and J 2 bases, with 14 bases left between them. Germline lookup yields CDR1 SQVTM and CDR2 ANQGSEA. The CDR3 runs 14 residues. CDR3 sequence reads: CSVVGKTGQETQYF. The CDR3 coding sequence is TGCAGCGTTGTTGGGAAGACGGGTCAAGAGACCCAGTACTTC.

The rearrangement uses TRBV11-2 and TRBJ2-5; 9 bases are a match to TRBD2. The CDR3 is 14 residues long. Germline values: CDR1 SGHAT, CDR2 FQNNGV. The V and J ends lost 7 bases and 0 bases, in that order; junction bases with no gene match: 3. The CDR3 here is CASKSGGHQETQYF. DNA for the CDR3: TGTGCCAGCAAAAGCGGGGGGCACCAAGAGACCCAGTACTTC.

The gene calls are TRBV1 and TRBJ2-5; the table's D gene call, TRBD2, was not cross checked with the DNA. TRBV1 is a documented pseudogene. The CDR3 loop spans 18 amino acids. In nucleotides, the CDR3 is TGCACCAGCAGCCTCGGAATACTAGCGGGGGTTCTCTGGGAGACCCAGTACTTC. Its protein product is CTSSLGILAGVLWETQYF.

A few counts support this clone. The chain couples TRBV10-3 to TRBJ2-7; no clear D gene. V was trimmed by 5 bases and J by 3 bases, leaving 5 bases between them. The CDR3 runs to 11 residues. Germline V gives CDR1 ENHRY, CDR2 SYGVKD. CDR3 coding DNA: TGTGCCATCAGTCCAGACTACGAGCAGTACTTC. Translated, it gives CAISPDYEQYF.

J is TRBJ2-7 and V is TRBV19; 7 bases are shared with TRBD1. Trimming removed 9 bases from V and 5 bases from J; junction bases left unmatched: 13. In germline, CDR1 is LNHDA, CDR2 SQIVND (reference sequence). This CDR3 has 14 amino acids. The CDR3 DNA reads TGTGCCAGCACTCCACGGGACAGTATCAACGAGCAGTACTTC. Translation: CASTPRDSINEQYF.

This chain links TRBV11-2 with TRBJ2-3; D uncertain. Trimming removed 1 base from V and 5 bases from J, with 7 bases in between. CDR3 size: 13 residues. Germline CDR1 reads SGHAT; CDR2 reads FQNNGV. In DNA form, the CDR3 reads TGTGCCAGCAGCTTAGGGGCCGGAGATACGCAGTATTTT. The encoded protein is CASSLGAGDTQYF.

CDR3 sequence: CASSLRTGPGETQYF. The CDR3, as DNA: TGTGCCAGCAGTCTAAGAACAGGACCCGGGGAGACCCAGTACTTC. J is TRBJ2-5 and V is TRBV27; TRBD1 might be the D (5 bases). The V gene lost 5 bases and the J gene lost 5 bases, with 18 bases spanning the gap. CDR1 and CDR2 from the germline V gene are MNHEY and SMNVEV (reference sequence). The CDR3 covers 15 residues.